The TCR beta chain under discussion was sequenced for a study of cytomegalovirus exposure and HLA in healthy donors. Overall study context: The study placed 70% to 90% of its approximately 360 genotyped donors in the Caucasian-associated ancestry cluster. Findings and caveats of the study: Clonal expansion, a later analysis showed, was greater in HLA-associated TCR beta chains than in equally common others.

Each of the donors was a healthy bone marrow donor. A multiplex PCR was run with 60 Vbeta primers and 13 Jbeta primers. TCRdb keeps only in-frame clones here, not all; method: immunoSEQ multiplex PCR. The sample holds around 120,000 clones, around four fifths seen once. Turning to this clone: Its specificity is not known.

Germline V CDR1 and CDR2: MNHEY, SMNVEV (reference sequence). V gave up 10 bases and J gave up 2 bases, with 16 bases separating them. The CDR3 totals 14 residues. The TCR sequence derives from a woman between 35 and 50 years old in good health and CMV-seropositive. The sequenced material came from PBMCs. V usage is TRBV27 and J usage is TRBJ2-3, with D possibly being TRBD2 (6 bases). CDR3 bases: TGTGCCACCGCCGGGAGCCGGAACACAGATACGCAGTATTTT. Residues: CATAGSRNTDTQYF.